One and the same sample provided the 13 T cell receptor beta chains below, sequenced in a study of blood T cells in healthy people across ages. A second roughly 6 to 12 cycle PCR used barcoded and J-beta primers. TCRdb reanalysed the 5' RACE reads using MiXCR and keeps one entry per CDR3 protein. Of about 1,000,000 distinct CDR3 sequences listed, 45% are singletons. The sequenced sample consisted of blood. The source is a woman in her sixties in good health.

The rearrangement uses TRBV5-1 and TRBJ2-1, with unresolved D. Trimming took off 5 bases at V and 6 bases at J, with 12 bases between the two ends. Germline lookup yields CDR1 SGHRS and CDR2 YFSETQ. The CDR3 spans 13 residues. CDR3 residues: CASRGSDPNEQFF. The DNA of the CDR3 is TGCGCCAGCAGGGGGTCAGACCCCAATGAGCAGTTCTTC.

V gene TRBV21-1 combines with J gene TRBJ2-5. TRBJ2-7 matches the DNA end more closely, so the J call is doubtful. TRBV21-1 is described as a pseudogene. This CDR3 is built from 14 residues. The DNA for the CDR3 is TGTGCCAGCAGCAAAGAGAACGATCGGATCGAGCAGTACTTC. Translated: CASSKENDRIEQYF.

This chain links TRBV25-1 with TRBJ1-2, with D perhaps matching TRBD1 (6 bases). Per germline, CDR1 MGHDK and CDR2 SYGVNS. V lost 2 bases and J 6 bases, leaving 13 bases between the germline ends. This CDR3 contains 14 residues. DNA of the CDR3: TGTGCCAGCAGTGAAAGGGGGGGACTACATGGCTACACCTTC. This encodes CASSERGGLHGYTF.

This clonotype has a count of ten or more. The V and J genes are TRBV5-1 and TRBJ2-1, with 9 bases identical to TRBD1. The CDR3 loop spans 15 amino acids. Losses at the gene ends were 1 base for V and 7 bases for J; bases not matched to a gene: 6. Germline-derived CDR1 and CDR2 are SGHRS and YFSETQ. This chain's CDR3 is CASSLRTGANNEQFF. The CDR3 DNA reads as TGCGCCAGCAGCTTGAGGACAGGGGCGAATAATGAGCAGTTCTTC.

This clonotype was counted between two and nine times. The chain combines TRBV7-6 with TRBJ2-6; TRBD1 is a possible D gene (6 bases). Looked up from germline, CDR1 is SGHVS and CDR2 is FNYEAQ. Trimming shortened V by 1 base and J by 0 bases, and 16 bases separated the two germline ends. This CDR3 spans 19 amino acids. The CDR3 sequence: CASSLGSGDLVSGANVLTF. DNA of the CDR3: TGTGCCAGCAGCTTAGGTTCAGGGGATTTGGTCTCTGGGGCCAACGTCCTGACTTTC.

V and J are TRBV27 and TRBJ1-6; D ambiguous. This CDR3 comprises 15 residues. V was cut by 0 bases and J by 8 bases, with 11 bases left in between. CDR1 is MNHEY, CDR2 SMNVEV, per germline (reference sequence). CDR3 bases: TGTGCCAGCAGTTTATCAGGGAGTTGGTATTCACCCCTCCACTTT. It is translated as CASSLSGSWYSPLHF.

This chain connects TRBV6-2 or TRBV6-3 to TRBJ2-4; D is ambiguous. The CDR3 covers 16 residues. The V end was cut by 9 bases, the J end by 0 bases, with 18 bases between. Per the germline V gene, CDR1 is MNHEY and CDR2 is SVGEGT. As DNA, the CDR3 is TGTGCCAGAACGAGTACTACCAAACTAGCCAAAAACATTCAGTACTTC. The encoded protein is CARTSTTKLAKNIQYF.

Concerning this clonotype: One base away lies a much larger clone, so this may be a sequencing read error. The chain uses TRBV12-3 or TRBV12-4 and TRBJ2-5; D not certain. V dropped 4 bases and J dropped 2 bases, with 8 bases sitting between them. The CDR3 is made up of 13 amino acids. CDR3: CASSSWQQETQYF. DNA for the CDR3: TGTGCCAGCAGTTCATGGCAACAAGAGACCCAGTACTTC.

This clonotype turned up a few times. V and J are TRBV29-1 and TRBJ2-1; TRBD2 aligns across 7 bases. The CDR3 is 11 residues long. After removal of 3 bases from V and 7 bases from J, the junction contained 0 bases not matched to a gene. Germline assignment: CDR1 SQVTM and CDR2 ANQGSEA. The CDR3 here is CSVDGGNEQFF. The DNA of the CDR3 is TGCAGCGTTGACGGGGGGAATGAGCAGTTCTTC.

The chain couples TRBV6-6 to TRBJ2-3; D remains unclear. The CDR3 runs to 13 residues. The germline gives CDR1 MNHNY, CDR2 SVGAGI (reference sequence). This CDR3 reads CASGNGLADTQYF. The CDR3 nucleotides are TGTGCTTCCGGCAACGGGCTAGCAGATACGCAGTATTTT.

This clonotype was found a few times. The chain has TRBV29-1 and TRBJ2-3; 9 bases line up with TRBD2. V lost 0 bases to trimming and J lost 6 bases; unmatched junction nucleotides: 7. This CDR3 is built from 15 residues. Germline values: CDR1 SQVTM, CDR2 ANQGSEA. CDR3 bases: TGCAGCGTTGAAGAGAGGGGCGGGAGGGCGGATACGCAGTATTTT. Amino acid sequence: CSVEERGGRADTQYF.

This sequence joins TRBV27 and TRBJ1-1; possibly TRBD1 for D (5 bases). This CDR3 region has 15 residues. Germline CDR1 is MNHEY and CDR2 is SMNVEV (reference sequence). V dropped 5 bases and J dropped 2 bases, with 15 bases sitting between them. DNA for the CDR3: TGTGCCAGCAGTCCCGGGACGGTTACAAACACTGAAGCTTTCTTT. It is translated as CASSPGTVTNTEAFF.

The V call is TRBV12-3 or TRBV12-4, the J call TRBJ2-5; unclear D gene. V lost 6 bases, J lost 1 base, and 6 bases lay in between. The CDR3 sequence is 12 residues long. The CDR3 region has the DNA TGTGCCAGCAGGCATATCCAAGAGACCCAGTACTTC. Translated: CASRHIQETQYF.